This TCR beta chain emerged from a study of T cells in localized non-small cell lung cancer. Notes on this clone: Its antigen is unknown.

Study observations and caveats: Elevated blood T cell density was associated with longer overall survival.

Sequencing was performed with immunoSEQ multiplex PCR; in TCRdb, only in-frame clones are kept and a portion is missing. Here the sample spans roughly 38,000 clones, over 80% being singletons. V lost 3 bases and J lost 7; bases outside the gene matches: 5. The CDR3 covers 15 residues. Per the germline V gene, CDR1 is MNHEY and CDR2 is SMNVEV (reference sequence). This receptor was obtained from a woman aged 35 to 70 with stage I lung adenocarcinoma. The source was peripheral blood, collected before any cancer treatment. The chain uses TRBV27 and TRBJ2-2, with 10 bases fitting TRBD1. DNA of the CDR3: TGTGCCAGCAGTTTTGACAGGGGGCAGGGCGGGGAGCTGTTTTTT. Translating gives CASSFDRGQGGELFF.